This T cell receptor (beta chain) was obtained from a study of shared clonotypes between healthy human individuals (dated by TCRdb to about 2020). With respect to the entire study: A couple of women and a few men aged 18 to 49 years were included in the cohort. For each donor, three plates each were used for CD4 naive and CD4 memory, two plates were used for CD8 naive, and one plate was used for CD8 memory. To estimate repertoire size and how much clonotype sharing occurs between individuals, the study deeply sequenced the blood TCR repertoires of several healthy adults. To increase sequencing depth and limit assay-specific biases, TCR repertoire library preparation and sequencing were carried out by different laboratories using diverse techniques. Leukapheresis yielded between about 0.85 and 10 billion PBMCs per donor.

The junction shows trimming of 5 bases on V and 7 bases on J, and the gene matches do not reach 3 bases of it. CDR1 MDHEN and CDR2 SYDVKM are derived from the germline V gene. Inclusive of the bounding cysteine and phenylalanine, the CDR3 is 12 residues long. The kept DNA is CDR3 alone, 36 bases in frame from the first base. CD8 naive samples were CD45RO-negative cells positively selected for CCR7, giving a CD45RA+CCR7+ population that excluded TemRA cells. The donors were healthy, HIV-negative adults who had no recently reported acute infections or vaccinations. Every donor was a Caucasian adult living in Nashville, Tennessee, USA. Blood was collected by leukapheresis, and PBMCs were isolated by Ficoll-Histopaque density gradient centrifugation and then cryopreserved in liquid nitrogen vapor phase. Analytical flow cytometry was used to check the purity and quantity of every magnetically sorted T cell population. Each sorted fraction had its genomic DNA isolated and then quantified by UV absorbance on a Nanodrop 2000c.

Overall results and qualifications from the work: The genetic and exposure-history diversity represented was limited by the small number of donors. Estimated clonotype richness was generally larger for naive than for memory subsets. About 5% of naive CD4, approximately 3.7% of naive CD8, around 2.3% of memory CD4, and 0.4% of memory CD8 clonotypes were shared across a few donors. Pairwise subsampling led to the expectation that sequencing depth would affect the degree of clonotype sharing among donors. Clonotypes shared by all four sorted-subset donors showed higher generation probabilities than non-shared clonotypes. Sampling was limited to blood, and TCR repertoires in tissue likely differ from TCR repertoires in blood. Incomplete sequencing was indicated by rarefaction of sorted-subset datasets, despite the large sequencing depth.

This clone was detected once. The specificity of this receptor is unknown. No clone much larger than this one lies a single base away; base qualities are absent. Using the deep immunoSEQ assay, TCR CDR3 regions were amplified from genomic DNA by multiplex PCR. Genomic DNA extracted from each cell subset was distributed evenly over all wells of several immunoSEQ 96-well plates, and each plate served as one replicate. For sorted subsets, 150 to 200 ng genomic DNA, equal to approximately 30,000 T cell genomes, was loaded into each replicate PCR. The purified libraries were quantified using a Qubit 3.0 fluorometer, sized with a Bioanalyzer 2100, and then quantified again using the KAPA Library Quantification kit. Each immunoSEQ 96-well plate was sequenced on its own single-read 150-cycle Illumina NextSeq 550 flow cell. Turning to the authors' computational methods: Because only junctional sequences without quality scores were contained in the immunoSEQ output, filtering matching that applied to full-length reads could not be performed. To assign V/J genes and CDR3, sequences were annotated against IMGT germline references using PyIR, a Python wrapper for IgBLAST v1.9. Any read was removed if the V/J assignment was weak (E-value above 1e-6), the CDR3 was missing, or the read contained stop codons, out-of-frame junctions, or ambiguous translated residues. V3J clonotypes were defined as sequences sharing an identical inferred V gene, J gene, and CDR3 amino acid sequence. Percentage overlap between repertoires was computed as shared unique clonotypes divided by the size of the smaller repertoire. Richness of each repertoire was evaluated using RTK rarefaction, the Chao1 estimator, and Recon v2.1 estimates of unobserved clonotypes. OLGA was used to compute generation probabilities for all TCRbeta clonotypes that the gDNA method yielded from a handful of donors. TCRdb retrieved this table from immuneACCESS and kept in-frame rearrangements only. Not all clones are present; in checked studies, unresolved V genes account for under half, and no reason is known for the remainder. The DNA was the basis for D and trimming; V, J and clone size are from that table. This sample comprises around 600,000 clones, around 95% of them detected only once. Of the sample, over 0.1% falls within the top ten clones.

The rearrangement joined TRBV28 to TRBJ2-7, with TRBD1 matching 9 junction bases. Sequencing was carried out using naive CD8+ T cells sorted from blood. The cell subset or site label, as the study defines it: CD45RA+CCR7+. The receptor's source is a woman under 40 in good health. The DNA is as follows: TGTGCCAGCAGTGACAGGGGGGGTGAGCAGTACTTC. The translation is CASSDRGGEQYF.